The present T cell receptor beta chain was sequenced within a study of neurological immune-mediated disorders. Study outcomes and limitations: Among 34 multiple sclerosis patients, phylogenetic grouping put the repertoires of 18 into a single related-CDR3 cluster, a possible signature. In HTLV-1-associated myelopathy, TCR clonal expansion was greatest, and in multiple sclerosis it was least, below healthy controls. Because no CDR3 amino acid sequences were shared across subjects by expanded clones, private repertoires were suggested in all groups.

V was trimmed by 0 bases and J by 7 bases, leaving 12 bases between them. This CDR3 has 14 residues. Germline V gives CDR1 KGHSY, CDR2 FQNENV. This clonotype was seen ten or more times. As yet, its antigen is unknown. Synthesis of cDNA was performed by 5'RACE using 10-nucleotide random UMIs. Each CDR3 protein is one row after TCRdb ran MiXCR on the 5' RACE reads. The sample records approximately 38,000 distinct CDR3 sequences, about 2.3% being singletons. Material: PBMCs. The chain couples TRBV16 to TRBJ1-2, with D unclear. This receptor was obtained from a man over 45 with multiple sclerosis. The CDR3 sequence is CASSQSTVGGGYTF. CDR3 bases: TGTGCCAGCAGCCAATCCACAGTGGGAGGTGGCTACACCTTC. Full variable domain (missing parts from reference TRBV16 and TRBJ1-2): GEEVAQTPKHLVRGEGQKAKLYCAPIKGHSYVFWYQQVLKNEFKFLISFQNENVFDETGMPKERFSAKCLPNSPCSLEIQATKLEDSAVYFCASSQSTVGGGYTFGSGTRLTVV.